A selection of T cell receptor beta chains follows, all from one sample in a study of PD-L1 blockade in urothelial cancer. Only in-frame clones appear in the TCRdb table, and some are missing; sequencing was by immunoSEQ multiplex PCR. This repertoire shows over 75,000 clones, under 90% found once; its top ten account for over 13%. Sample: PBMCs, taken around atezolizumab (anti-PD-L1) treatment. These receptor sequences come from a man in his 60s with urothelial cancer. The CDR3 runs from the conserved cysteine through the conserved F or W. D genes are given only for firm matches. Clone size is not always given. Where it is, it says once, few, many or a class for expanded clones.

j_call: TRBJ1-5; v_call: TRBV27; d_call: TRBD1; clone_size: -; cdr3_aa: CASSPGQGNQPQHF; cdr3_nt: TGTGCCAGCAGCCCTGGACAGGGGAATCAGCCCCAGCATTTT
j_call: TRBJ2-6; v_call: TRBV4-1; d_call: -; clone_size: -; cdr3_aa: CASSQVRASGANVLTF; cdr3_nt: TGCGCCAGCAGCCAAGTCAGGGCGTCTGGGGCCAACGTCCTGACTTTC
j_call: TRBJ1-3; v_call: TRBV7-8; d_call: -; clone_size: -; cdr3_aa: CASSFSAVGNTIYF; cdr3_nt: TGTGCCAGCAGCTTCTCGGCGGTCGGAAACACCATATATTTT
j_call: TRBJ1-1; v_call: TRBV19; d_call: TRBD1; clone_size: -; cdr3_aa: CASSIFALGQGDTEAFF; cdr3_nt: TGTGCCAGTAGTATTTTCGCCTTAGGACAGGGAGACACTGAAGCTTTCTTT
j_call: TRBJ1-4; v_call: TRBV27; d_call: TRBD1; clone_size: -; cdr3_aa: CASSFVGQGMEKLFF; cdr3_nt: TGTGCCAGCAGTTTTGTTGGACAGGGAATGGAAAAACTGTTTTTT
j_call: TRBJ2-2; v_call: TRBV2; d_call: TRBD1; clone_size: -; cdr3_aa: CASIRDRNTGELFF; cdr3_nt: TGTGCCAGCATCCGGGACAGGAACACCGGGGAGCTGTTTTTT
j_call: TRBJ2-7; v_call: TRBV27; d_call: -; clone_size: -; cdr3_aa: CASSSQGNPYEQYF; cdr3_nt: TGTGCCAGCAGTTCCCAGGGAAACCCCTACGAGCAGTACTTC
j_call: TRBJ2-2; v_call: TRBV4-2; d_call: -; clone_size: -; cdr3_aa: CASSPNGASAAGELFF; cdr3_nt: TGTGCCAGCAGCCCTAATGGGGCTAGCGCCGCCGGGGAGCTGTTTTTT
j_call: TRBJ1-5; v_call: TRBV5-6; d_call: -; clone_size: -; cdr3_aa: CASTFGGNQPQHF; cdr3_nt: TGTGCCAGCACCTTTGGGGGGAACCAGCCCCAGCATTTT
j_call: TRBJ2-5; v_call: TRBV27; d_call: TRBD1; clone_size: -; cdr3_aa: CASSSRRQGRETQYF; cdr3_nt: TGTGCCAGCAGTTCACGCCGACAGGGGCGGGAGACCCAGTACTTC
j_call: TRBJ2-7; v_call: TRBV13; d_call: TRBD2; clone_size: -; cdr3_aa: CASSPAGVPYEQYF; cdr3_nt: TGTGCCAGCAGCCCGGCGGGGGTACCCTACGAGCAGTACTTC
j_call: TRBJ2-7; v_call: TRBV28; d_call: -; clone_size: -; cdr3_aa: CASSPSTGSYEQYF; cdr3_nt: TGTGCCAGCAGCCCCAGCACAGGTTCCTACGAGCAGTACTTC
j_call: TRBJ2-1; v_call: TRBV5-1; d_call: TRBD2; clone_size: -; cdr3_aa: CASTRTSGGNNEQFF; cdr3_nt: TGCGCCAGCACCCGAACTAGCGGGGGCAACAATGAGCAGTTCTTC
j_call: TRBJ2-3; v_call: TRBV9; d_call: TRBD2; clone_size: -; cdr3_aa: CASSVGEGGVGDTQYF; cdr3_nt: TGTGCCAGCAGCGTAGGTGAGGGAGGGGTCGGGGATACGCAGTATTTT
j_call: TRBJ1-4; v_call: TRBV2; d_call: TRBD1; clone_size: -; cdr3_aa: CASSAQGPYEKLFF; cdr3_nt: TGTGCCAGCAGTGCACAGGGGCCTTATGAAAAACTGTTTTTT
j_call: TRBJ2-7; v_call: TRBV13; d_call: -; clone_size: -; cdr3_aa: CASSPGLSGYEQYF; cdr3_nt: TGTGCCAGCAGCCCGGGGTTGAGTGGCTACGAGCAGTACTTC
j_call: TRBJ2-1; v_call: TRBV5-4; d_call: TRBD1; clone_size: -; cdr3_aa: CASSFLRTGKNEQFF; cdr3_nt: TGTGCCAGCAGCTTCTTGCGGACAGGGAAAAATGAGCAGTTCTTC
j_call: TRBJ2-7; v_call: TRBV11-1; d_call: -; clone_size: once; cdr3_aa: CASSTEGGYEQYF; cdr3_nt: TGTGCCAGCAGCACGGAGGGCGGCTACGAGCAGTACTTC
j_call: TRBJ2-7; v_call: TRBV27; d_call: TRBD1; clone_size: -; cdr3_aa: CASSRDRASYEQYF; cdr3_nt: TGTGCCAGCAGCCGGGACAGGGCTTCCTACGAGCAGTACTTC
j_call: TRBJ2-5; v_call: TRBV4-3; d_call: -; clone_size: -; cdr3_aa: CASSQDPGETQYF; cdr3_nt: TGCGCCAGCAGCCAAGATCCTGGCGAGACCCAGTACTTC
j_call: TRBJ2-7; v_call: TRBV7-2; d_call: -; clone_size: -; cdr3_aa: CASSLGARDLSYEQYF; cdr3_nt: TGTGCCAGCAGCTTAGGAGCGAGAGATCTTTCCTACGAGCAGTACTTC
j_call: TRBJ2-3; v_call: TRBV4-2; d_call: TRBD2; clone_size: once; cdr3_aa: CASSQDWTSGGTDTQYF; cdr3_nt: TGTGCCAGCAGCCAAGATTGGACTAGCGGGGGAACAGATACGCAGTATTTT
j_call: TRBJ1-4; v_call: TRBV10-2; d_call: -; clone_size: -; cdr3_aa: CASSEWGGTNEKLFF; cdr3_nt: TGCGCCAGCAGTGAGTGGGGGGGAACTAATGAAAAACTGTTTTTT
j_call: TRBJ1-1; v_call: TRBV19; d_call: TRBD1; clone_size: -; cdr3_aa: CASRIQGGNTEAFF; cdr3_nt: TGTGCCAGTAGGATACAGGGGGGGAACACTGAAGCTTTCTTT
j_call: TRBJ2-3; v_call: TRBV9; d_call: -; clone_size: -; cdr3_aa: CASSVVGRVDTQYF; cdr3_nt: TGTGCCAGCAGCGTAGTTGGTCGGGTGGATACGCAGTATTTT
j_call: TRBJ2-7; v_call: TRBV11-3; d_call: TRBD1; clone_size: -; cdr3_aa: CASRPWTGYEQYF; cdr3_nt: TGTGCCAGCAGGCCATGGACAGGTTACGAGCAGTACTTC
j_call: TRBJ2-7; v_call: TRBV27; d_call: TRBD2; clone_size: -; cdr3_aa: CASSPPRHGNSGTCEQYF; cdr3_nt: TGTGCCAGCAGTCCCCCGCGGCATGGTAACAGCGGGACGTGTGAGCAGTACTTC
j_call: TRBJ2-7; v_call: TRBV6-1; d_call: -; clone_size: -; cdr3_aa: CASSDVYEQYF; cdr3_nt: TGTGCCAGCAGTGACGTTTACGAGCAGTACTTC
j_call: TRBJ1-1; v_call: TRBV6-5; d_call: -; clone_size: -; cdr3_aa: CATCRVNTEAFF; cdr3_nt: TGTGCCACCTGCAGGGTAAACACTGAAGCTTTCTTT
j_call: TRBJ2-2; v_call: TRBV7-3; d_call: -; clone_size: few; cdr3_aa: CASSLNSYTGELFF; cdr3_nt: TGTGCCAGCAGCTTAAACTCCTACACCGGGGAGCTGTTTTTT
j_call: TRBJ2-7; v_call: TRBV5-1; d_call: TRBD2; clone_size: -; cdr3_aa: CASSRDYNYEQYF; cdr3_nt: TGCGCCAGCAGCCGGGACTACAACTACGAGCAGTACTTC
j_call: TRBJ2-5; v_call: TRBV6-5; d_call: TRBD2; clone_size: -; cdr3_aa: CASSYTSGRVQETQYF; cdr3_nt: TGTGCCAGCAGTTACACGAGCGGGAGGGTCCAAGAGACCCAGTACTTC
j_call: TRBJ1-1; v_call: TRBV2; d_call: -; clone_size: few; cdr3_aa: CASSGQEVTEAFF; cdr3_nt: TGTGCCAGCAGTGGACAGGAGGTCACTGAAGCTTTCTTT
j_call: TRBJ2-2; v_call: TRBV6-5; d_call: -; clone_size: -; cdr3_aa: CASRLGGFNTGELFF; cdr3_nt: TGTGCCAGCAGGCTAGGGGGATTTAACACCGGGGAGCTGTTTTTT
j_call: TRBJ2-3; v_call: TRBV30; d_call: TRBD2; clone_size: -; cdr3_aa: CAWSDFAGGPTDTQYF; cdr3_nt: TGTGCCTGGAGTGACTTTGCGGGGGGGCCAACAGATACGCAGTATTTT
j_call: TRBJ2-3; v_call: TRBV18; d_call: TRBD2; clone_size: once; cdr3_aa: CASSPQRLAGGRDTQYF; cdr3_nt: TGTGCCAGCTCACCACAAAGACTAGCGGGGGGGCGAGATACGCAGTATTTT
j_call: TRBJ1-5; v_call: TRBV27; d_call: TRBD1; clone_size: -; cdr3_aa: CASSQNRGGNQPQHF; cdr3_nt: TGTGCCAGCAGTCAAAACAGGGGCGGCAATCAGCCCCAGCATTTT
j_call: TRBJ1-5; v_call: TRBV29-1; d_call: TRBD1; clone_size: -; cdr3_aa: CSVEGQGDQPQHF; cdr3_nt: TGCAGCGTTGAAGGACAGGGGGATCAGCCCCAGCATTTT
j_call: TRBJ1-1; v_call: TRBV29-1; d_call: TRBD1; clone_size: -; cdr3_aa: CSVPTGTEAFF; cdr3_nt: TGCAGCGTTCCGACAGGGACTGAAGCTTTCTTT
j_call: TRBJ2-1; v_call: TRBV11-1; d_call: TRBD2; clone_size: -; cdr3_aa: CASSIMTSYYEQFF; cdr3_nt: TGTGCCAGCAGCATTATGACTAGCTACTATGAGCAGTTCTTC
j_call: TRBJ1-3; v_call: TRBV19; d_call: TRBD1; clone_size: -; cdr3_aa: CASRTAGTGAGNTIYF; cdr3_nt: TGTGCCAGTAGGACCGCCGGGACAGGGGCTGGAAACACCATATATTTT
j_call: TRBJ2-1; v_call: TRBV2; d_call: -; clone_size: -; cdr3_aa: CASSVEGRHNEQFF; cdr3_nt: TGTGCCAGCAGTGTTGAGGGCCGTCACAATGAGCAGTTCTTC
j_call: TRBJ2-7; v_call: TRBV19; d_call: -; clone_size: -; cdr3_aa: CASRRQSDTVGYEQYF; cdr3_nt: TGTGCCAGTCGGCGTCAGAGTGACACTGTCGGATACGAGCAGTACTTC